The present TCR beta chain was sequenced within a study of blood T cell repertoires in COVID-19. Study-level information: Specimens from acute and convalescent COVID-19 originated in the United States, Italy and Spain. PBMCs, B-cell-depleted T cells, or T cells provided the cDNA or gDNA that made up the material.

The Seattle site enrolled patients during active infection and followed them longitudinally. Authors' processing steps: Amplification of reference gene primers provided the estimated nucleated cell counts. Assay used: immunoSEQ multiplex PCR; TCRdb lists only in-frame clones, some missing. Clone size and V and J calls were adopted from that table, with D and trimming inferred from the DNA. The data show about 160,000 clones, approximately 92% seen once. The source is a man under 40 with COVID-19, enrolled during active disease. Material for sequencing was peripheral blood.

CDR3 DNA sequence: TGCGCCAGCAGCGCTGAGGACATTCAGTACTTC. The encoded protein is CASSAEDIQYF. The J gene is TRBJ2-4, the V gene TRBV5-1; D is uncertain. With 4 bases removed from V and 8 bases from J, the gap between germline ends came to 7 bases. The CDR3 sequence is 11 residues long. The germline gives CDR1 SGHRS, CDR2 YFSETQ.